This TCR beta chain derives from a study of Ad26.COV2.S vaccination and SARS-CoV-2 variants. Study observations and caveats: Non-spike TCR breadth was similar in vaccine and placebo recipients. The authors reported substantial breadth in spike-specific CD8+ and CD4+ T cell responses after vaccination.

The data were produced by immunoSEQ multiplex PCR, yet TCRdb's version contains in-frame clones alone and is incomplete. The sample includes fewer than 400,000 clones, 85% to 90% of them seen just once. The sample's treatment: 15 to 20 received Ad26.COV2.S at low or high dose, single or two shots; about 5 received placebo; per-sample allocation not given. Repertoires come from day 63 after the first vaccine or placebo injection. Note on this clone: Its antigen is unidentified.

CDR1 is SQVTM and CDR2 is ANQGSEA in the germline V gene. This CDR3 has 13 residues. The V end was cut by 2 bases, the J end by 2 bases, with 9 bases between. The source of this sequence is a person aged 18-60 years who received the Ad26.COV2.S COVID-19 vaccine or a placebo. The chain combines TRBV29-1 with TRBJ1-2; no firm D call. The specimen comprised peripheral blood, sampled in a trial of Ad26.COV2.S vaccine versus placebo. The CDR3 bases are TGCAGCGTTGAACGGCAAGGAAACTATGGCTACACCTTC. Residues: CSVERQGNYGYTF.